The 6 T cell receptor beta chains in this list originate from one sample, sequenced in a study of spatial heterogeneity in lung cancer. Study observations and caveats: Higher tumor mutation counts went along with higher counts of expanded intratumoral alpha and beta TCRs.

Via MiXCR, TCRdb re-called the 5' RACE reads, giving one row per CDR3 protein. The table includes 9,500 or so distinct CDR3 sequences, more than 10% detected once. Time point here: sample taken at primary tumor resection. These receptors' antigens are unknown. Sample: lung tumor tissue, taken at surgery. These receptors originate from a male donor with early-stage non-small cell lung cancer.

The gene calls are TRBV10-2 and TRBJ2-4; D perhaps matches TRBD1 (6 bases). CDR1 WSHSY and CDR2 SAAADI come from the germline V gene. The CDR3 runs to 12 residues. Trimming pared 9 bases from V and 9 bases from J, leaving 15 bases between. CDR3 protein: CASKGQGSIQYF. As DNA, the CDR3 is TGCGCCAGTAAGGGTCAGGGGAGCATTCAGTACTTC.

The V and J genes are TRBV12-3 or TRBV12-4 and TRBJ2-1, with TRBD2 matching over 7 bases. J gave up 5 bases and V 6 bases, and 4 bases lay outside the gene matches. This CDR3 is 13 amino acids long. CDR3 nucleotide sequence: TGTGCCAGCAGGGGAGGGTGGCACAATGAGCAGTTCTTC. Encoded protein: CASRGGWHNEQFF.

The sample holds many counts of this clonotype. The rearrangement joins TRBV6-2 or TRBV6-3 to TRBJ2-7; D is unresolved. The CDR3 loop spans 12 amino acids. The V and J ends lost 2 bases and 4 bases respectively, with 6 bases between them. CDR1 is MNHEY, CDR2 SVGEGT, per germline. The CDR3 here is CASSYTRYEQYF. The CDR3 DNA follows: TGTGCCAGCAGTTACACCCGGTACGAGCAGTACTTC.

This clonotype rates as medium-sized. The rearrangement uses TRBV29-1 and TRBJ1-5, with a tentative D call TRBD1 (5 bases). The CDR3 has 14 residues. The V and J ends lost 4 bases and 4 bases respectively, with 14 bases between them. The germline gives CDR1 SQVTM, CDR2 ANQGSEA. Here the CDR3 reads CSVAHTGPNQPQHF. CDR3 DNA: TGCAGCGTTGCTCACACAGGTCCAAATCAGCCCCAGCATTTT.

This clonotype was seen at least ten times. The chain is built from TRBV6-2 or TRBV6-3 and TRBJ2-7; 9 positions match TRBD1. The trim removed 0 bases at V and 4 bases at J, leaving 16 bases unmatched. CDR3 length: 19 residues. Per the germline V gene, CDR1 is MNHEY and CDR2 is SVGEGT. The CDR3 coding sequence is TGTGCCAGCAGTTACTCCCGGGACAGGGTGGACCAACTACCTTACGAGCAGTACGTC. Its translation: CASSYSRDRVDQLPYEQYV.

Many counts were recorded for this clonotype. The rearrangement links TRBV6-1 to TRBJ2-2; D not resolved. Germline V lookup: CDR1 MNHNS, CDR2 SASEGT. The CDR3 consists of 15 residues. Deletions cut 6 bases from V and 1 base from J, with 12 bases between. The CDR3 spells CASRFFSENTGELFF. CDR3 sequence (DNA): TGTGCCAGCAGATTCTTCTCCGAGAACACCGGGGAGCTGTTTTTT.